The 23 T cell receptor beta chains given below trace back to one sample, sequenced in a study of shared T cell receptors in the human thymus. TCRdb's copy holds only in-frame clones and misses some; the assay was immunoSEQ multiplex PCR. The table shows under 700,000 clones, with approximately 80% occurring only once. These records were also assigned to another study, of human thymus T cells.

The sample comprised thymocytes. The receptors here all came from a boy in the first two years of life with a congenital heart defect.

The chain carries TRBV4-2 and TRBJ2-1, with 13 bases that match TRBD2. This CDR3 comprises 20 residues. CDR1 is LGHNA and CDR2 is YNFKEQ in the germline V gene. With V trimmed by 8 bases and J by 7 bases, 23 bases remained unmatched. CDR3 bases: TGTGCCAGCGCTCCTCGCAGGACTAGCGGGAGTCGACCGCCCTTGAATGAGCAGTTCTTC. This encodes CASAPRRTSGSRPPLNEQFF.

There are a few counts of this clone. The chain is built from TRBV5-1 and TRBJ2-7; D is unclear. Germline V CDR1 and CDR2: SGHRS, YFSETQ. Deletions cut 1 base from V and 5 bases from J, with 4 bases between. This CDR3 is 11 amino acids long. CDR3 coding DNA: TGCGCCAGCAGCTTGCAGGACGAGCAGTACTTC. As protein: CASSLQDEQYF.

This rearrangement joins TRBV15 to TRBJ2-7, with 10 bases lining up with TRBD2. The CDR3 length is 16 residues. V was pared by 1 base and J by 6 bases, with 9 bases of the junction left unmatched. Germline loops: CDR1 LNHNV, CDR2 YYDKDF (reference sequence). The CDR3 is CATSRGEREGRGEQYF. CDR3 coding DNA: TGTGCCACCAGCAGAGGGGAGCGGGAGGGCCGGGGCGAGCAGTACTTC.

This clone was seen a single time. The rearrangement joins TRBV4-1 to TRBJ2-7, with 7 bases matching TRBD2. This CDR3 has 18 amino acids. CDR1 and CDR2 from the germline V gene are MGHRA and YSYEKL. Trimming cost V 0 bases and J 2 bases; bases outside gene matches: 13. CDR3 residues: CASSQDSRGGRGAYEQYF. CDR3 in DNA: TGCGCCAGCAGCCAAGACTCGCGTGGCGGGAGAGGGGCCTACGAGCAGTACTTC.

The rearrangement uses TRBV9 and TRBJ2-3; D gene uncertain. Per germline, CDR1 SGDLS and CDR2 YYNGEE. The CDR3 totals 14 residues. V was shortened by 4 bases and J by 4 bases, with 13 bases between the two germline ends. The CDR3: CASSPLPWSDTQYF. DNA of the CDR3: TGTGCCAGCAGCCCCCTACCGTGGTCAGATACGCAGTATTTT.

The J gene is TRBJ2-4, the V gene TRBV5-1, with 11 bases that match TRBD1. CDR1 is SGHRS, CDR2 YFSETQ, per germline. CDR3 length equals 16 residues. With 0 bases clipped from V and 5 bases from J, the junction kept 4 bases outside the gene matches. The CDR3 sequence: CASSLARTGGQNIQYF. The CDR3, as DNA: TGCGCCAGCAGCTTGGCGCGGACAGGGGGCCAAAACATTCAGTACTTC.

This clone was observed once. V usage is TRBV5-3 and J usage is TRBJ1-2; D might be TRBD1 (5 bases). TRBV5-3 falls under the ORF class, with uncertain function. This CDR3 is built from 14 residues. The V and J ends lost 0 bases and 2 bases respectively, with 8 bases between them. The CDR3 sequence is CARSLGRGNYGYTF. Written as DNA, the CDR3 is TGTGCCAGAAGCTTGGGGCGGGGGAACTATGGCTACACCTTC.

This chain links TRBV4-2 with TRBJ2-1; perhaps TRBD2 as D (6 bases). This CDR3 region has 15 residues. V shed 4 bases and J shed 2 bases, with 12 bases lying between them. From germline, CDR1 is LGHNA and CDR2 YNFKEQ. This chain's CDR3 is CASSPRPGAYNEQFF. In DNA, the CDR3 is TGTGCCAGCAGCCCTCGGCCGGGAGCCTACAATGAGCAGTTCTTC.

This clone was detected a few times. This rearrangement joins TRBV19 to TRBJ2-3; D unresolved. Germline values: CDR1 LNHDA, CDR2 SQIVND (reference sequence). The CDR3 sequence is 14 residues long. Trimming took 4 bases from V and 4 from J, leaving 12 bases between them. In DNA form, the CDR3 reads TGTGCCAGTAGTACAGATAGCCACGCAGATACGCAGTATTTT. This gives the protein CASSTDSHADTQYF.

V is TRBV10-1 and J is TRBJ2-7; TRBD1 matches 7 bases. J lost 6 bases, V lost 0 bases, and 8 bases had no gene match. Germline V lookup: CDR1 WNHNN, CDR2 SYGVQD (reference sequence). This CDR3 has 15 amino acids. The CDR3 loop is CASSESAERGPEQYF. The CDR3, as DNA: TGCGCCAGCAGTGAGTCGGCGGAAAGGGGGCCCGAGCAGTACTTC.

The chain employs TRBV15 and TRBJ2-3; 9 bases are shared with TRBD2. The V and J ends lost 0 bases and 3 bases, in that order; junction bases with no gene match: 7. CDR1 is LNHNV and CDR2 is YYDKDF in the germline V gene (reference sequence). The CDR3 covers 17 residues. The CDR3 region has the DNA TGTGCCACCAGCAGAGATGGGCTAGCGGGAATGACAGATACGCAGTATTTT. Protein product: CATSRDGLAGMTDTQYF.

The genes are TRBV15 and TRBJ1-5; TRBD1 aligns across 9 bases. Germline values: CDR1 LNHNV, CDR2 YYDKDF (reference sequence). Trimming cost V 2 bases and J 5 bases; bases outside gene matches: 10. This CDR3 region has 17 residues. CDR3 residues: CATSRSYDRGSDQPQHF. CDR3 sequence (DNA): TGTGCCACCAGCAGATCCTACGACAGGGGGTCGGATCAGCCCCAGCATTTT.

The gene calls are TRBV11-3 and TRBJ2-7; the match to TRBD1 covers 10 bases. J was trimmed by 6 bases and V by 5 bases; bases with no gene match: 10. CDR3 size: 15 residues. Germline CDR1 is SGHNT and CDR2 is YENEEA. The CDR3 nucleotides read TGTGCCAGCAGCGCCCCCCGGGACAGGGGAACCGAGCAGTACTTC. Translating gives CASSAPRDRGTEQYF.

The genes are TRBV30 and TRBJ2-7; no firm D call. CDR3 size: 14 residues. V lost 1 base to trimming and J lost 0 bases, with 10 bases between them. Germline loops: CDR1 GTSNPN, CDR2 SVGIG (reference sequence). The chain's CDR3 is CAWSGSRSSYEQYF. The CDR3 nucleotides read TGTGCCTGGAGTGGGAGCCGCAGCTCCTACGAGCAGTACTTC.

This chain connects TRBV29-1 to TRBJ2-7; maybe TRBD2 (6 bases). Germline V gene sequence: CDR1 SQVTM, CDR2 ANQGSEA. Trimming left V 6 bases short and J 5 bases short, with 11 bases between. This CDR3 contains 11 residues. CDR3 nucleotides: TGCAGCGTCGGAGGGGAGAACGAGCAGTACTTC. This translates into CSVGGENEQYF.

The chain is built from TRBV6-5 and TRBJ2-1, with a tentative D call TRBD2 (5 bases). This CDR3 comprises 16 residues. V lost 0 bases and J 5 bases, leaving 14 bases between the germline ends. The germline CDR1 and CDR2 sequences are MNHEY and SVGAGI. The CDR3 sequence: CASSYSIGDPHNEQFF. CDR3 DNA: TGTGCCAGCAGTTACTCGATCGGGGATCCCCACAATGAGCAGTTCTTC.

The V call is TRBV7-9, the J call TRBJ1-4; possible D gene TRBD1, 5 bases. The V end was cut by 1 base, the J end by 8 bases, with 11 bases between. This CDR3 is built from 14 residues. Germline CDR1 and CDR2: SEHNR and FQNEAQ (reference sequence). CDR3 in DNA: TGTGCCAGCAGCTTAGAGGGGCCTTGGGAAAAACTGTTTTTT. As protein: CASSLEGPWEKLFF.

The J gene is TRBJ1-2, the V gene TRBV28; a possible D gene is TRBD1 (6 bases). The germline V gene has CDR1 MDHEN and CDR2 SYDVKM. With 2 bases removed from V and 2 bases from J, the gap between germline ends came to 15 bases. There are 16 residues in the CDR3. CDR3 in DNA: TGTGCCAGCAGTTTAGTAACAGGGTGTGGGAACTATGGCTACACCTTC. This translates into CASSLVTGCGNYGYTF.

The rearrangement links TRBV7-2 to TRBJ1-4; possible D gene TRBD1, 5 bases. The CDR3 is made up of 16 amino acids. CDR1 and CDR2 from the germline V gene are SGHTA and FQGNSA. V lost 6 bases and J 7 bases, leaving 21 bases between the germline ends. Here the CDR3 reads CASSYLDYQGSEKLFF. CDR3 DNA: TGTGCCAGCAGTTACCTGGACTATCAGGGATCTGAAAAACTGTTTTTT.

This sequence joins TRBV28 and TRBJ2-3; D is ambiguous. Germline loops: CDR1 MDHEN, CDR2 SYDVKM. The CDR3 totals 11 residues. Trimming left V 7 bases short and J 4 bases short, with 6 bases between. The CDR3 region has the DNA TGTGCCAGCACACGGGCAGATACGCAGTATTTT. Its protein is CASTRADTQYF.

J is TRBJ1-5 and V is TRBV19; D gene uncertain. Germline CDR1 and CDR2: LNHDA and SQIVND (reference sequence). The V gene lost 9 bases and the J gene lost 2 bases, with 8 bases spanning the gap. CDR3 length: 12 amino acids. The CDR3 spells CASRSGNQPQHF. The CDR3 DNA sequence: TGTGCCAGCCGTAGTGGCAATCAGCCCCAGCATTTT.

The chain recombines TRBV6-1 with TRBJ1-5; possibly TRBD1 for D (6 bases). Germline V gene sequence: CDR1 MNHNS, CDR2 SASEGT. V was trimmed by 3 bases and J by 1 base, leaving 13 bases between them. The CDR3 runs 16 residues. The CDR3 DNA follows: TGTGCCAGCAGTGAGGGAGGGGGGGCAAGCAATCAGCCCCAGCATTTT. This sequence encodes CASSEGGGASNQPQHF.

This clone was observed a single time. V gene TRBV27 combines with J gene TRBJ2-1, with 12 bases identical to TRBD2. The germline CDR1 and CDR2 sequences are MNHEY and SMNVEV (reference sequence). J gave up 5 bases and V 0 bases, and 2 bases lay outside the gene matches. The CDR3 spans 16 residues. CDR3 residues: CASSLSPSGRDNEQFF. The CDR3 bases are TGTGCCAGCAGTTTATCCCCTAGCGGGAGGGACAATGAGCAGTTCTTC.